A single sample gave rise to the 8 T cell receptor beta chains below, sequenced in a study of blood T cell repertoires in COVID-19. Sequenced by immunoSEQ multiplex PCR; TCRdb stores in-frame clones only, minus some. The table includes 220,000 or so clones, about 88% detected once. Sequencing used peripheral blood. Source of these receptors: a woman in her forties or fifties with COVID-19, enrolled during active disease.

This chain joins TRBV9 and TRBJ2-2; D is perhaps TRBD2 (5 bases). In germline, CDR1 is SGDLS, CDR2 YYNGEE. The V end lost 3 bases, the J end lost 0 bases, and 18 bases lay between the germline ends. This CDR3 has 18 residues. The CDR3 spells CASSGREPFFANTGELFF. The CDR3 coding sequence is TGTGCCAGCAGCGGCCGGGAACCTTTCTTTGCGAACACCGGGGAGCTGTTTTTT.

This sequence joins TRBV6-2 or TRBV6-3 and TRBJ1-5, with D maybe TRBD1 (5 bases). With 4 bases removed from V and 0 bases from J, the gap between germline ends came to 13 bases. The CDR3 spans 16 residues. Germline V gene data show CDR1 as MNHEY and CDR2 as SVGEGT. The CDR3 region is CASSSSQGYSNQPQHF. DNA for the CDR3: TGTGCCAGCAGTTCCTCCCAGGGTTATAGCAATCAGCCCCAGCATTTT.

The chain combines TRBV24-1 with TRBJ2-5; the match to TRBD1 covers 7 bases. With 5 bases clipped from V and 3 bases from J, the junction kept 5 bases outside the gene matches. CDR3 length: 14 residues. Germline V CDR1 and CDR2: KGHDR, SFDVKD. DNA for the CDR3: TGTGCCACCAGTGTAGCCGGGACAGAAGAGACCCAGTACTTC. Translating gives CATSVAGTEETQYF.

This chain uses TRBV4-1 with TRBJ2-1; D call uncertain. Germline CDR1 and CDR2: MGHRA and YSYEKL. There are 11 residues in the CDR3. Trimming stripped 4 bases from V and 8 bases from J, with 6 bases between. The CDR3 sequence: CASSPGYEQFF. DNA of the CDR3: TGCGCCAGCAGCCCCGGTTATGAGCAGTTCTTC.

The J gene is TRBJ1-4, the V gene TRBV2; the D gene is possibly TRBD1 (5 bases). Trimming left V 6 bases short and J 7 bases short, with 15 bases between. CDR3 length: 14 residues. CDR1 is SNHLY and CDR2 is FYNNEI in the germline V gene. As DNA, the CDR3 is TGTGCCAGCAGACAGGTGCTATGGGGTGAAAAACTGTTTTTT. Translating gives CASRQVLWGEKLFF.

The V gene is TRBV19, the J gene TRBJ2-5, with 12 bases identical to TRBD1. V was pared by 0 bases and J by 5 bases, with 10 bases of the junction left unmatched. The CDR3 spans 18 residues. CDR1 and CDR2 from the germline V gene are LNHDA and SQIVND (reference sequence). The CDR3 nucleotides are TGTGCCAGTAGTATAGATTACAGGGACAGGGGGCAGGGGGAGACCCAGTACTTC. This codes for CASSIDYRDRGQGETQYF.

This clone was counted a single time. The chain is built from TRBV6-5 and TRBJ2-5, with 8 bases lining up with TRBD1. Germline V gives CDR1 MNHEY, CDR2 SVGAGI. The CDR3 totals 14 residues. V was pared by 7 bases and J by 5 bases, with 9 bases of the junction left unmatched. CDR3 DNA: TGTGCCAGCAAAAACGAGGACAGGGCGGAGACCCAGTACTTC. Translated, it gives CASKNEDRAETQYF.

This chain joins TRBV9 and TRBJ1-6, with 12 bases fitting TRBD1. The CDR3 is 17 amino acids. Germline trimming cut 4 bases from V and 7 bases from J; bases unmatched to any gene: 9. Germline V gene sequence: CDR1 SGDLS, CDR2 YYNGEE. The CDR3, as DNA: TGTGCCAGCAGCATCAGGGACAGGGGGCTTGGAAATTCACCCCTCCACTTT. It encodes CASSIRDRGLGNSPLHF.